These T cell receptor beta chains were read from a single sample in a study of blood T cell repertoires in COVID-19. Sequencing was performed with immunoSEQ multiplex PCR; in TCRdb, only in-frame clones are kept and a portion is missing. The sample records more than 85,000 clones, approximately 83% being singletons. Sequenced input: PBMCs or T cells enriched from blood (not recorded which). Receptors originate from a woman in her 50s who had recovered from COVID-19. Both conserved end residues are part of each CDR3. Each record gives: CDR3 length, J gene, V gene, D gene, clone size, CDR3 DNA, CDR3 protein. The D gene is left open where the match is weak. The listing skips clone size in some rows; elsewhere it reads once, few, many or a size class.

>17|TRBJ2-1|TRBV4-1|TRBD1|-
TGCGCCAGCAGCCAAACTCCCGGGACAGGGGGTAGGAATGAGCAGTTCTTC
CASSQTPGTGGRNEQFF
>15|TRBJ2-5|TRBV3-1/TRBV3-2|TRBD1|-
TGTGCCAGCAGCCGAGGCCGGGACAGCCAAGAGACCCAGTACTTC
CASSRGRDSQETQYF
>14|TRBJ2-7|TRBV18|TRBD2|-
TGTGCCAGCTCTCGGGGGGGATCCTCCTACGAGCAGTACTTC
CASSRGGSSYEQYF
>15|TRBJ1-1|TRBV6-4|-|-
TGTGCCAGCCACACCCCCGGGGGGCGGGGCACTGAAGCTTTCTTT
CASHTPGGRGTEAFF
>16|TRBJ2-1|TRBV2|TRBD1|-
TGTGCCAGCAGTAAAGGGGGGACAGGGGGATGGAATGAGCAGTTCTTC
CASSKGGTGGWNEQFF
>14|TRBJ2-7|TRBV7-3|TRBD2|-
TGTGCCAGCAGCTTGTCCGGCGGGAGCTACGAGCAGTACTTC
CASSLSGGSYEQYF
>15|TRBJ2-1|TRBV5-8|-|-
TGTGCCAGCAGCTCGGGACTCACAACCTACAATGAGCAGTTCTTC
CASSSGLTTYNEQFF
>14|TRBJ1-2|TRBV27|-|-
TGTGCCAGCAGTTTAGATTTCAGGGGCTTGGGCTACACCTTC
CASSLDFRGLGYTF
>16|TRBJ1-5|TRBV7-6|-|-
TGTGCCAGCAGCTTATCGCCAGGGGCCCTCAATCAGCCCCAGCATTTT
CASSLSPGALNQPQHF
>16|TRBJ2-7|TRBV19|TRBD1|few
TGTGCCAGTAGTGGACCGGGACAGGGGGATTCCTACGAGCAGTACTTC
CASSGPGQGDSYEQYF
>13|TRBJ2-1|TRBV5-7|-|-
TGTGCCAGCAGCTTGGGACAATACAATGAGCAGTTCTTC
CASSLGQYNEQFF
>14|TRBJ1-1|TRBV30|-|-
TGTGCCTGCTCCGTGGGCCACCTGAACACTGAAGCTTTCTTT
CACSVGHLNTEAFF
>13|TRBJ1-1|TRBV27|TRBD1|-
TGTGCTTCGGCCGGGACAGTGAACACTGAAGCTTTCTTT
CASAGTVNTEAFF
>15|TRBJ2-1|TRBV7-8|TRBD1|once
TGTGCCAGCAGCTTAGAGTTTGGGACAGGATATGAGCAGTTCTTC
CASSLEFGTGYEQFF
>13|TRBJ1-4|TRBV27|-|-
TGTGCCAGCAGTTTTAGGGGGAATGAAAAACTGTTTTTT
CASSFRGNEKLFF
>14|TRBJ2-1|TRBV19|TRBD2|once
TGTGCCAGTATGGAGCGGGACTCCTACAATGAGCAGTTCTTC
CASMERDSYNEQFF
>14|TRBJ1-2|TRBV16|-|few
TGTGCCAGCAGCCAATCACGGTTAACCTATGGCTACACCTTC
CASSQSRLTYGYTF